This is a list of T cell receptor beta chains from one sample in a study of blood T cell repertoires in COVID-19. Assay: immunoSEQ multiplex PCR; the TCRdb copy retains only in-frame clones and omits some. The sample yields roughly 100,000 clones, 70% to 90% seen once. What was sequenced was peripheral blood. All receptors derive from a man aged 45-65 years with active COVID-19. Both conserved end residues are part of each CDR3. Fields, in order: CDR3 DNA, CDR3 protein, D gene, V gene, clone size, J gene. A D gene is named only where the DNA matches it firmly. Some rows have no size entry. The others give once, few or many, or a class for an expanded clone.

TGTGCCAGCAGGGAGGGACCGACTAATGAAAAACTGTTTTTT | CASREGPTNEKLFF | - | TRBV7-2 | - | TRBJ1-4
TGTGCCAGCAGCTTGGCAGGGGCCCCCTACGAGCAGTACTTC | CASSLAGAPYEQYF | - | TRBV5-6 | - | TRBJ2-7
TGTGCCAGCAGCTTTGTAGGGGGAAGCACTGGAAACACCATATATTTT | CASSFVGGSTGNTIYF | - | TRBV5-5 | - | TRBJ1-3
TGTGCCAGCAGCCTAGGAGGGAGCGGGGGGGCCTACGAGCAGTACTTC | CASSLGGSGGAYEQYF | TRBD2 | TRBV5-4 | - | TRBJ2-7
TGTGCCAGTAGTAAGAAGACACGGGAGAGGCCCTACGAGCAGTACTTC | CASSKKTRERPYEQYF | - | TRBV19 | - | TRBJ2-7
TGTGCCAGCAGCTCCGCGACAGGGGTCCACGAGCAGTACTTC | CASSSATGVHEQYF | TRBD1 | TRBV6-2/TRBV6-3 | - | TRBJ2-7
TGTGCCAGTTCTCCAGGGGGGACAACTAATGAAAAACTGTTTTTT | CASSPGGTTNEKLFF | TRBD1 | TRBV19 | - | TRBJ1-4
TGTGCCAGCAGCCAAGGGGGAGGGTCACCCCTCCACTTT | CASSQGGGSPLHF | - | TRBV14 | - | TRBJ1-6
TGTGCCAGCAGTTACGTCCCGGGGGTTGAGCAGTTCTTC | CASSYVPGVEQFF | - | TRBV6-2/TRBV6-3 | - | TRBJ2-1
TGCGCCAGCAGCTTGGGAGGGCTAGCGGGGACAGATACGCAGTATTTT | CASSLGGLAGTDTQYF | TRBD2 | TRBV5-1 | - | TRBJ2-3
TGCGCCAGCAGCCATATTGCCGGGGGTGACTATGGCTACACCTTC | CASSHIAGGDYGYTF | - | TRBV4-3 | - | TRBJ1-2
TGCGCCAGCAGCTCGGTGCAGCAGGGGTACTTGGAGCAGTACTTC | CASSSVQQGYLEQYF | - | TRBV5-1 | - | TRBJ2-7
TGTGCCAGCAGTAACAGGGAAGAGACCCAGTACTTC | CASSNREETQYF | - | TRBV6-5 | - | TRBJ2-5
TGTGCCAGCAGCGCTCCACAGGGGAGCCAAGAGACCCAGTACTTC | CASSAPQGSQETQYF | TRBD1 | TRBV7-2 | - | TRBJ2-5
TGTGCCAGCAGCGGGCGGGGAGGTCAGCCCCAGCATTTT | CASSGRGGQPQHF | - | TRBV6-5 | - | TRBJ1-5
TGTGCCAGCAGCGGGGAGGGGACCGATAATTCACCCCTCCACTTT | CASSGEGTDNSPLHF | - | TRBV9 | once | TRBJ1-6
TGTGCCACGACTCGGGGAGGGACGGGCACTGAAGCTTTCTTT | CATTRGGTGTEAFF | - | TRBV6-6 | - | TRBJ1-1
TGTGCCAGCAGCACCGACAGAAAAAACATTCAGTACTTC | CASSTDRKNIQYF | - | TRBV7-2 | few | TRBJ2-4
TGTGCCTGGATCCTAACCGGGGAGCTGTTTTTT | CAWILTGELFF | - | TRBV30 | - | TRBJ2-2
TGTGCCTGGAGCGCTGACAGAATAAGTGAAGCTTTCTTT | CAWSADRISEAFF | - | TRBV30 | - | TRBJ1-1
TGCGCCAGCAGCCTTCAGGGTGCCCTGAACACTGAAGCTTTCTTT | CASSLQGALNTEAFF | - | TRBV4-3 | - | TRBJ1-1
TGTGCCATCAGTGGACAGGGGGGCACCGGGGAGCTGTTTTTT | CAISGQGGTGELFF | TRBD1 | TRBV10-3 | - | TRBJ2-2
TGTGCCAGCAGCCCCAGGGGGGTCGGGCAGCCCCAGCATTTT | CASSPRGVGQPQHF | TRBD1 | TRBV7-2 | - | TRBJ1-5
TGTGCCAGCAGCTTAGGTACAGGGCGGACGAACACCGGGGAGCTGTTTTTT | CASSLGTGRTNTGELFF | - | TRBV11-2 | - | TRBJ2-2
TGTGCCAGCAGTTACTCCACTACCGACACCGGGGAGCTGTTTTTT | CASSYSTTDTGELFF | - | TRBV6-5 | - | TRBJ2-2
TGTGCCAGCAGACATTCCACAGGGCCTTATGGCTACACCTTC | CASRHSTGPYGYTF | - | TRBV6-5 | - | TRBJ1-2
TGTGCCAGCAGTGACAGGAAGGGTGGAGAGACCCAGTACTTC | CASSDRKGGETQYF | - | TRBV5-6 | - | TRBJ2-5
TGTGCCAGCAGTTACTCGCCGGAGAGGTCTGGAAACACCATATATTTT | CASSYSPERSGNTIYF | - | TRBV6-6 | - | TRBJ1-3
TGCGCCAGCGAAAATGGGGGGGGCCCAGATACGCAGTATTTT | CASENGGGPDTQYF | - | TRBV5-1 | - | TRBJ2-3
TGCGCCAGCAGCCTCGGGATACGAAATGAAAAACTGTTTTTT | CASSLGIRNEKLFF | - | TRBV5-1 | - | TRBJ1-4
TGTGCCAGCAGCTTAGCTTCGGGACAGGGGGAGACCCAGTACTTC | CASSLASGQGETQYF | TRBD1 | TRBV7-9 | - | TRBJ2-5
TGTGCCAGCTCACCACGAGCTGGGGGCGGGAACACCGGGGAGCTGTTTTTT | CASSPRAGGGNTGELFF | - | TRBV18 | - | TRBJ2-2
TGTGCCTGGAGTAACCCCGGACTAAGGCAGTACTTC | CAWSNPGLRQYF | - | TRBV30 | few | TRBJ2-7
TGTGCCAGCTCACCACAGACAGGGATGGTGGGAGCTAACTATGGCTACACCTTC | CASSPQTGMVGANYGYTF | TRBD1 | TRBV18 | - | TRBJ1-2
TGTGCCAGCAGGACAGGTGCAACTAATGAAAAACTGTTTTTT | CASRTGATNEKLFF | - | TRBV5-5 | - | TRBJ1-4
TGTGCCAGTAGAACAGGGGCCCCCTTTGGAAATACGCAGTATTTT | CASRTGAPFGNTQYF | TRBD1 | TRBV19 | - | TRBJ2-3
TGTGCCAGCAGCTTTGGTGCGGACCAAGAGACCCAGTACTTC | CASSFGADQETQYF | - | TRBV9 | - | TRBJ2-5
TGCGCCAGCAGCCAATCTCTGGGGGCTCTGGAGACCCAGTACTTC | CASSQSLGALETQYF | - | TRBV4-1 | - | TRBJ2-5